This note documents a single TCR beta chain sequence. The antigen remains undetermined. Germline V gene lookup returns CDR1 LNHNV and CDR2 YYDKDF (reference sequence). This CDR3 is 15 amino acids long. The V and J ends lost 8 bases and 3 bases, in that order; junction bases with no gene match: 7. Subjects aged 18 to 65 presented with newly diagnosed hyperthyroidism of less than 2 months' duration. Diagnostic decisions used clinical symptoms, serum thyroxine and TRAb, thyroid ultrasound and orbital computed tomography. These data are taken from a study of T cells in Graves' hyperthyroidism and ophthalmopathy. Background on the study: Peripheral blood was secured at the point of initial diagnosis, before any treatment.

The source material, RNA transcripts, was used to amplify TCR beta CDR3 regions. HTBI primers were used for first-round RT-PCR of the TCR CDR3. One entry per CDR3 protein results from TCRdb running MiXCR on the multiplex PCR reads. The profile covers about 700,000 distinct CDR3 sequences, with approximately 15% appearing a single time and about a tenth taken by the ten largest. Overall study findings and caveats: In validation, the model predicted ophthalmopathy. These predictions came a median approximately six months before onset.

The sample was blood. This chain connects TRBV15 to TRBJ2-7; 13 bases are shared with TRBD2. This receptor was obtained from a woman aged 18-29 years with Graves' hyperthyroidism. CDR3 protein: CATGGTSGTVYEQYF. The CDR3 nucleotides are TGTGCCACCGGGGGGACTAGCGGGACCGTCTACGAGCAGTACTTC.